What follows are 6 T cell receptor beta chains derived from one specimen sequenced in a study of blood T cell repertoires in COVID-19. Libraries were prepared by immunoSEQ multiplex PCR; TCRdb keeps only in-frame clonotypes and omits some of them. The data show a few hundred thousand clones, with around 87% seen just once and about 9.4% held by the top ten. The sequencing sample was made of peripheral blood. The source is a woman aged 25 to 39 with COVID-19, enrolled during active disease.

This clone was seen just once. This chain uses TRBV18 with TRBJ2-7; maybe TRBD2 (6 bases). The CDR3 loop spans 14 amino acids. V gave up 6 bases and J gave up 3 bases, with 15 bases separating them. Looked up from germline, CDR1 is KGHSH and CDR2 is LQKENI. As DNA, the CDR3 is TGTGCCAGCTCCCCCGGGAGTGGACTCTACGAGCAGTACTTC. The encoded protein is CASSPGSGLYEQYF. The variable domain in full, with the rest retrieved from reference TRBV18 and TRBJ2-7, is NAGVMQNPRHLVRRRGQEARLRCSPMKGHSHVYWYRQLPEEGLKFMVYLQKENIIDESGMPKERFSAEFPKEGPSILRIQQVVRGDSAAYFCASSPGSGLYEQYFGPGTRLTVT.

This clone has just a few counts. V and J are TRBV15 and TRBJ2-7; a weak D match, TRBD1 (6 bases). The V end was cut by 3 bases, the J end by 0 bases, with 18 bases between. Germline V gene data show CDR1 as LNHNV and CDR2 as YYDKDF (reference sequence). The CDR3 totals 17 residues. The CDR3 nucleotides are TGTGCCACCAGCAGGGGACAACAGGCCCACTTCTCCTACGAGCAGTACTTC. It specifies CATSRGQQAHFSYEQYF.

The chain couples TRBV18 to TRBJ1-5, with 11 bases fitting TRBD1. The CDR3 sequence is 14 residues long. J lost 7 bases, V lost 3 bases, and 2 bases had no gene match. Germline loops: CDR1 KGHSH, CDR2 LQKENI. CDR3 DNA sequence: TGTGCCAGCTCACCGGACAGGGGGCCACAGCCCCAGCATTTT. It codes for CASSPDRGPQPQHF. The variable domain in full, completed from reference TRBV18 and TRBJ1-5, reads NAGVMQNPRHLVRRRGQEARLRCSPMKGHSHVYWYRQLPEEGLKFMVYLQKENIIDESGMPKERFSAEFPKEGPSILRIQQVVRGDSAAYFCASSPDRGPQPQHFGDGTRLSIL.

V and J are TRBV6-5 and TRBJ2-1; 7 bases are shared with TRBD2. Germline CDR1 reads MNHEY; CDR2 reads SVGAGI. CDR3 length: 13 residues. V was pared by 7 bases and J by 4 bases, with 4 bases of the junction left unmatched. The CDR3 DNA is TGTGCCAGCACTGGGGGACTATACAATGAGCAGTTCTTC. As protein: CASTGGLYNEQFF.

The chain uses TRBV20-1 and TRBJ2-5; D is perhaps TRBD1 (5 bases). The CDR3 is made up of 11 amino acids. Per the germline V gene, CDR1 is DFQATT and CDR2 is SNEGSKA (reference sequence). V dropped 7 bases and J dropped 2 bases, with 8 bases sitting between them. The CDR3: CSEGIQETQYF. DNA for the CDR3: TGCAGTGAGGGGATTCAAGAGACCCAGTACTTC.

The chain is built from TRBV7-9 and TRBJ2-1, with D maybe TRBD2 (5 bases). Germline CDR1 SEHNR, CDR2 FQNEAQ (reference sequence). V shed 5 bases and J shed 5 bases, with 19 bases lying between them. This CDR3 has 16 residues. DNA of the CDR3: TGTGCCAGCAGCCATAGACTCGGAAAGGGAGACAATGAGCAGTTCTTC. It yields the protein CASSHRLGKGDNEQFF.